This TCR beta chain was retrieved from a study of T cell repertoires in cytomegalovirus infection. Background on the study: Both recently identified HLA-C-restricted and well-studied HLA-B-restricted CMV epitopes were used in the study.

V was shortened by 8 bases and J by 5 bases, with 23 bases between the two germline ends. The CDR3 consists of 16 residues. This clonotype appeared many times. The antigen is not known. TCRdb reprocessed the reads with MiXCR, giving one entry per CDR3 protein. The sample has hundreds of thousands of distinct CDR3 sequences, roughly 30% seen once. Sequenced material: cultured PBMCs, taken from culture after CMV antigen stimulation. The J gene is TRBJ2-3, the V gene TRBV12-3 or TRBV12-4, with D maybe TRBD1 (6 bases). The sequence derives from a human donor in good health (CMV status not recorded). Some clones in this sample may be carry-over from other donors' samples. The CDR3 region has the DNA TGTGCCAGCGCCTCGAAGAGGGGGAGAGAACGAGATACGCAGTATTTT. Translation: CASASKRGRERDTQYF.